One TCR beta chain is described in this entry. Clones were sequenced by immunoSEQ multiplex PCR, and TCRdb holds only the in-frame ones, with some missing. Here the sample spans 140,000 or so clones, 80% to 90% being singletons. The germline V gene has CDR1 SGDLS and CDR2 YYNGEE. The CDR3 covers 16 residues. Trimming removed 0 bases at V and 9 bases at J, with 19 bases between. These data originate in a study of blood T cell repertoires in COVID-19. Background on the study: Researchers got acute and convalescent COVID-19 samples from the United States, Italy and Spain.

The sample was peripheral blood. This TCR was recovered from a woman aged 60-75 years with active COVID-19. The chain has TRBV9 and TRBJ2-1; possible D gene TRBD1, 6 bases. CDR3 sequence: CASSVAGQNPASEQFF. Written as DNA, the CDR3 is TGTGCCAGCAGCGTAGCCGGACAGAACCCCGCTAGTGAGCAGTTCTTC.